Following are 10 T cell receptor beta chains from one sample sequenced in a study of early stage breast cancer tumors. Generated by immunoSEQ multiplex PCR, the TCRdb table keeps only in-frame clones and is missing some. The top ten clones hold under 3.5% of a sample with tens of thousands of clones, 65% to 85% of them seen once. What was sequenced was blood. The source of these receptors is a person aged 55-75 years with breast cancer.

The V call is TRBV19, the J call TRBJ1-1; unclear D gene. Per the germline V gene, CDR1 is LNHDA and CDR2 is SQIVND (reference sequence). Trimming removed 5 bases from V and 0 bases from J, with 13 bases in between. CDR3 size: 15 residues. DNA for the CDR3: TGTGCCAGTAGTGATATCCGGGTTCTGAACACTGAAGCTTTCTTT. The encoded protein is CASSDIRVLNTEAFF.

The chain uses TRBV13 and TRBJ2-3; 10 nucleotides line up with TRBD2. Looked up from germline, CDR1 is PRHDT and CDR2 is FYEKMQ (reference sequence). V was clipped by 1 base and J by 6 bases; unmatched bases: 7. This CDR3 has 16 residues. The CDR3, as DNA: TGTGCCAGCAGCTTAGTTCCTACTAGCGGGATGGATACGCAGTATTTT. Translated, it gives CASSLVPTSGMDTQYF.

The rearrangement uses TRBV10-3 and TRBJ1-6; D is ambiguous. This CDR3 has 13 amino acids. The germline V gene has CDR1 ENHRY and CDR2 SYGVKD. V shed 3 bases and J shed 6 bases, with 6 bases lying between them. The CDR3 DNA reads as TGTGCCATCAGTGAAAGAATTAATTCACCCCTCCACTTT. Translation gives CAISERINSPLHF.

The chain combines TRBV19 with TRBJ1-1, with 9 bases matching TRBD1. Germline V gives CDR1 LNHDA, CDR2 SQIVND (reference sequence). CDR3 length equals 17 residues. Trimming cost V 4 bases and J 8 bases; bases outside gene matches: 17. CDR3 nucleotide sequence: TGTGCCAGTAGTAGCGGACAGGGGCTAACTACTATTTCGGAAGCTTTCTTT. Translation: CASSSGQGLTTISEAFF.

This clone was picked up a small number of times. The chain uses TRBV29-1 and TRBJ2-7, with a tentative D call TRBD1 (5 bases). Trimming pared 4 bases from V and 1 base from J, leaving 8 bases between. This CDR3 spans 12 amino acids. Germline assignment: CDR1 SQVTM and CDR2 ANQGSEA. The CDR3 DNA is TGCAGCGTTGGGGCAGGGTCCTACGAGCAGTACTTC. This sequence encodes CSVGAGSYEQYF.

This clone occurred a few times. The chain combines TRBV27 with TRBJ1-5; 8 bases align to TRBD1. This CDR3 has 14 amino acids. V gave up 5 bases and J gave up 5 bases; unmatched junction bases: 5. The germline gives CDR1 MNHEY, CDR2 SMNVEV (reference sequence). This CDR3 is CASSRDRLDQPQHF. CDR3 bases: TGTGCCAGCAGTCGGGACAGGCTTGATCAGCCCCAGCATTTT.

Remarks on this clone: At one end, the junction sequence differs from germline, possibly due to a read error. The chain is built from TRBV11-2 and TRBJ2-5; D assignment may be TRBD1 or TRBD2 (5 bases each). There are 16 residues in the CDR3. CDR1 SGHAT and CDR2 FQNNGV come from the germline V gene. The CDR3 DNA is TGTGCCAGCAGATCCTTCCGGGGCCAGACTCAAGGGACCCAGTACTTC. The encoded protein is CASRSFRGQTQGTQYF.

The gene calls are TRBV7-9 and TRBJ1-2; D remains unclear. This CDR3 region has 14 residues. Trimming removed 5 bases at V and 7 bases at J, with 17 bases between. From germline, CDR1 is SEHNR and CDR2 FQNEAQ (reference sequence). CDR3 in DNA: TGTGCCAGCAGCCCCCGGCAGGATTTCGGTGGCTACACCTTC. Translated: CASSPRQDFGGYTF. The whole variable domain, remainder taken from reference TRBV7-9 and TRBJ1-2, is DTGVSQNPRHKITKRGQNVTFRCDPISEHNRLYWYRQTLGQGPEFLTYFQNEAQLEKSRLLSDRFSAERPKGSFSTLEIQRTEQGDSAMYLCASSPRQDFGGYTFGSGTRLTVV.

The V and J genes are TRBV30 and TRBJ2-3; tentatively, D is TRBD1 or TRBD2 (6 bases each). Germline V gives CDR1 GTSNPN, CDR2 SVGIG (reference sequence). This CDR3 is built from 16 residues. Between the trimmed V and J ends, which lost 3 bases and 1 base, there was a span of 17 bases. CDR3 amino acids: CAWSPDARGGTDTQYF. For the CDR3, the DNA is TGTGCCTGGAGCCCCGATGCTAGGGGGGGCACAGATACGCAGTATTTT.

This clone was counted between two and nine times. This chain joins TRBV7-9 and TRBJ1-5; D not resolved. Trimming took off 0 bases at V and 1 base at J, with 10 bases between the two ends. The length of the CDR3 is 16 residues. In germline, CDR1 is SEHNR, CDR2 FQNEAQ (reference sequence). The CDR3 bases are TGTGCCAGCAGCTTAGCGAGTATACCGAGCAATCAGCCCCAGCATTTT. Amino acids: CASSLASIPSNQPQHF.